This T cell receptor beta chain was sequenced for a study of control samples from healthy donors and cancer patients. The method was immunoSEQ multiplex PCR; TCRdb's version includes in-frame clones alone and lacks a portion of them. Here the sample spans about 55,000 clones, roughly 86% being singletons. The germline V gene encodes CDR1 SGHTA and CDR2 FQGNSA. The CDR3 is 15 amino acids. V was pared by 2 bases and J by 5 bases, with 13 bases between. Sample: blood. The rearrangement links TRBV7-2 to TRBJ1-5, with a tentative D call TRBD1 (6 bases). The TCR sequence derives from a man aged 50-60 years in good health. The CDR3 DNA reads TGTGCCAGCAGCTTAATCGGGGACAACCATCAGCCCCAGCATTTT. Its translation is CASSLIGDNHQPQHF.